Below are 20 T cell receptor beta chains sequenced from a single sample in a study of blood T cells in healthy people across ages. The use of a sample-barcoded 5' primer and a J-beta primer mix characterized a second PCR of roughly 6 to 12 cycles. TCRdb itself ran the 5' RACE reads through MiXCR, one entry per CDR3 protein. Of 1.5 million to 2 million distinct CDR3 sequences in the sample, about 35% were seen once. The sample was blood. These receptors were collected from a woman under 40 in good health.

This chain links TRBV2 with TRBJ2-1, with D possibly called TRBD1 or TRBD2 (6 bases each). The CDR3 is 14 amino acids. In germline, CDR1 is SNHLY, CDR2 FYNNEI. The CDR3 protein is CSGGKGGSYNEQFF. The CDR3 DNA reads TGTTCGGGCGGGAAAGGGGGCTCCTACAATGAGCAGTTCTTC.

The table lists this clonotype with many counts. The V and J genes are TRBV29-1 and TRBJ2-1, with D possibly being TRBD1 (8 bases). This CDR3 comprises 13 residues. Germline loops: CDR1 SQVTM, CDR2 ANQGSEA. V dropped 3 bases and J dropped 7 bases, with 13 bases sitting between them. Written as DNA, the CDR3 is TGCAGCGTTGATCACAGGGGGGGGAATGAGCAGTTCTTC. Protein sequence: CSVDHRGGNEQFF.

This clonotype was seen repeatedly, ten times or more. This CDR3 is CSADEGSYNSPLHF. The CDR3 DNA reads as TGCAGTGCTGACGAGGGCTCCTATAATTCACCCCTCCACTTT. The chain carries TRBV20-1 and TRBJ1-6, with D unresolved. The CDR3 sequence is 14 residues long. Germline values: CDR1 DFQATT, CDR2 SNEGSKA (reference sequence). The ends were cut back, 5 bases at V and 0 bases at J, with 8 bases in the middle.

The J gene is TRBJ2-5, the V gene TRBV5-1; 7 nucleotides match TRBD2. J lost 3 bases, V lost 5 bases, and 4 bases had no gene match. There are 13 residues in the CDR3. CDR1 and CDR2 (germline): SGHRS, YFSETQ. DNA of the CDR3: TGCGCCAGCAGAGCCGCGGGGGAAGAGACCCAGTACTTC. It is translated as CASRAAGEETQYF.

The V and J genes are TRBV4-2 and TRBJ2-1; 9 bases are shared with TRBD2. This CDR3 contains 18 residues. After removal of 3 bases from V and 2 bases from J, the junction contained 11 bases not matched to a gene. CDR1 LGHNA and CDR2 YNFKEQ come from the germline V gene. The CDR3 spells CASSHTPKTSGTYNEQFF. The CDR3 DNA is TGTGCCAGCAGCCATACGCCGAAGACTAGCGGAACCTACAATGAGCAGTTCTTC.

The CDR3 DNA is TGTGCCAGCAGCCAAGACTTGACAGGGAACTATGGCTACACCTTC. This codes for CASSQDLTGNYGYTF. The chain has TRBV3-1 and TRBJ1-2; 7 bases map to TRBD1. CDR1 and CDR2 (germline): LGHDT, YNNKEL (reference sequence). V was pared by 0 bases and J by 2 bases, with 3 bases of the junction left unmatched. The CDR3 extends over 15 amino acids.

V and J are TRBV4-2 and TRBJ2-7, with D possibly matching TRBD1 (5 bases). The germline V gene has CDR1 LGHNA and CDR2 YNFKEQ. V was pared by 0 bases and J by 2 bases, with 17 bases between. The CDR3 sequence is 17 residues long. CDR3 sequence (DNA): TGTGCCAGCAGCCAAGAAGGCGTAGGGGAAACCACCTACGAGCAGTACTTC. As protein: CASSQEGVGETTYEQYF.

This clonotype was counted at least ten times. This sequence joins TRBV7-8 and TRBJ2-1, with TRBD2 matching 15 bases. The CDR3 contains 19 residues. The trim removed 3 bases at V and 4 bases at J, leaving 10 bases unmatched. The germline CDR1 and CDR2 sequences are SGHVS and FQNEAQ. CDR3 nucleotides: TGTGCCAGCAGCTTCTCGACTTGGACTAGCGGGGGGGAATACAATGAGCAGTTCTTC. It yields the protein CASSFSTWTSGGEYNEQFF.

About this clonotype itself: Possible read error: a much larger clone is one base away. The chain recombines TRBV20-1 with TRBJ2-1, with 11 nucleotides matching TRBD2. The CDR3 contains 14 residues. The V and J ends lost 5 bases and 2 bases, in that order; junction bases with no gene match: 2. The V gene's germline CDR1 is DFQATT and CDR2 SNEGSKA (reference sequence). The CDR3 DNA is TGCAGTGCTCGTAGCGGGGGGGCCTACAATGAGCAGTTCTTC. Its translation is CSARSGGAYNEQFF.

The gene calls are TRBV12-3 or TRBV12-4 and TRBJ2-5, with D possibly matching TRBD2 (6 bases). V was cut by 1 base and J by 1 base, with 10 bases left in between. This CDR3 is 15 amino acids long. As DNA, the CDR3 is TGTGCCAGCAGTTTAGATGGGCGGGGCCAAGAGACCCAGTACTTC. Translating it yields CASSLDGRGQETQYF.

This clonotype has only a few counts. The chain is built from TRBV9 and TRBJ2-5, with D perhaps matching TRBD1 (5 bases). The DNA end is a closer match to TRBJ2-7, so the J assignment may be wrong. The CDR3 runs 14 residues. Per germline, CDR1 SGDLS and CDR2 YYNGEE. Here the CDR3 reads CASSVQGPPYEQYF. The CDR3 region has the DNA TGTGCCAGCAGCGTGCAGGGCCCCCCCTACGAGCAGTACTTC.

This clonotype has a handful of counts. The rearrangement links TRBV7-9 to TRBJ2-1; D might be TRBD2 (6 bases). This CDR3 is built from 14 residues. Germline V gives CDR1 SEHNR, CDR2 FQNEAQ (reference sequence). Trimming took off 2 bases at V and 7 bases at J, with 12 bases between the two ends. The CDR3 here is CASSLISGENEQFF. The DNA of the CDR3 is TGTGCCAGCAGCTTAATTTCGGGGGAGAATGAGCAGTTCTTC.

J is TRBJ1-6 and V is TRBV7-9; TRBD1 might be the D (5 bases). Germline V gene lookup returns CDR1 SEHNR and CDR2 FQNEAQ (reference sequence). CDR3 size: 14 residues. Trimming stripped 4 bases from V and 7 bases from J, with 11 bases between. CDR3 coding DNA: TGTGCCAGCAGCTCTCAGGGCCCGAATTCACCCCTCCACTTT. Translated, it gives CASSSQGPNSPLHF.

The chain carries TRBV20-1 and TRBJ2-5, with D hard to call. This CDR3 is built from 13 residues. Trimming pared 4 bases from V and 11 bases from J, leaving 20 bases between. CDR1 is DFQATT, CDR2 SNEGSKA, per germline (reference sequence). The CDR3 bases are TGCAGTGCTAAGGAACTTCCGTACAATGAGCAGTACTTC. Protein: CSAKELPYNEQYF.

This rearrangement joins TRBV27 to TRBJ1-1, with D maybe TRBD1 (5 bases). The CDR3 is 18 amino acids. The V end was cut by 6 bases, the J end by 3 bases, with 26 bases between. The germline V gene has CDR1 MNHEY and CDR2 SMNVEV (reference sequence). The CDR3 nucleotides are TGTGCCAGCAGCCGGGACTACCTTGTCAGGACAACGGACACTGAAGCTTTCTTT. Amino acids: CASSRDYLVRTTDTEAFF.

The CDR3 loop is CASSYDGQGGFTF. CDR3 in DNA: TGTGCCAGCAGTTACGACGGACAGGGGGGGTTCACCTTC. This chain connects TRBV6-5 to TRBJ1-2, with 10 bases lining up with TRBD1. Germline trimming cut 2 bases from V and 13 bases from J; bases unmatched to any gene: 7. Germline V gene lookup returns CDR1 MNHEY and CDR2 SVGAGI. The length of the CDR3 is 13 residues.

The J gene is TRBJ2-4, the V gene TRBV29-1, with TRBD2 as a possible D gene (5 bases). CDR1 and CDR2 (germline): SQVTM, ANQGSEA. The CDR3 is 14 residues long. V shed 1 base and J shed 13 bases, with 20 bases lying between them. CDR3: CSVEVGGLANEQYF. The CDR3, as DNA: TGCAGCGTTGAAGTGGGCGGACTGGCAAATGAGCAGTACTTC.

The V gene is TRBV3-1, the J gene TRBJ2-3; D is perhaps TRBD1 (6 bases). This CDR3 has 14 residues. The V gene's germline CDR1 is LGHDT and CDR2 YNNKEL (reference sequence). Trimming shortened V by 5 bases and J by 7 bases, and 16 bases separated the two germline ends. CDR3 in DNA: TGTGCCAGCAGCTCCTTAACAGGGATGTATACGCAGTATTTT. As protein: CASSSLTGMYTQYF.

This chain joins TRBV7-2 and TRBJ2-3; 9 bases agree with TRBD2. Germline lookup yields CDR1 SGHTA and CDR2 FQGNSA. V lost 5 bases and J lost 4; bases outside the gene matches: 7. This CDR3 is 15 amino acids long. CDR3 loop: CASSGGGAGADTQYF. The CDR3 nucleotides are TGTGCCAGCAGCGGCGGGGGGGCCGGGGCAGATACGCAGTATTTT.

The sample holds a few counts of this clonotype. The DNA of the CDR3 is TGTGCCAGCAGCCGGTCTGGCGGGGGACGGTACGAGCAGTACTTC. Protein: CASSRSGGGRYEQYF. The rearrangement uses TRBV7-2 and TRBJ2-7; 7 bases fit TRBD2. Germline V gene data show CDR1 as SGHTA and CDR2 as FQGNSA. V was pared by 5 bases and J by 4 bases, with 11 bases of the junction left unmatched. This CDR3 region has 15 residues.